This record covers a single T cell receptor beta chain. In the original analysis: Amplification with reference gene primers provided the estimates of nucleated cell counts. Clones were read by immunoSEQ multiplex PCR, and TCRdb kept only the in-frame ones, dropping some. The D gene and trimming were derived from the DNA, and the V and J assignments and clone size from that table. The sample has about 250,000 clones; roughly four fifths are singletons. The CDR3 covers 15 residues. V shed 5 bases and J 6 bases; nucleotides not matched to a gene: 10. CDR1 and CDR2 from the germline V gene are MNHEY and SMNVEV (reference sequence). The data derive from a study of blood T cell repertoires in COVID-19.

The chain combines TRBV27 with TRBJ1-2; 9 nucleotides agree with TRBD1. Sequencing used peripheral blood. This clonotype was obtained from a man between 45 and 60 years old with active or convalescent COVID-19. CDR3 amino acids: CASSPRTGVFDGYTF. CDR3 nucleotides: TGTGCCAGCAGTCCACGGACAGGGGTTTTCGATGGCTACACCTTC.